This TCR beta chain was identified during a study of T-cell reconstitution after alpha-beta-depleted transplantation in children. Germline V CDR1 and CDR2: SGHKS, YYEKEE (reference sequence). CDR3 length equals 15 residues. The V end lost 3 bases, the J end lost 2 bases, and 15 bases lay between the germline ends. Preparation of the TCRbeta library involved a method that used unique molecular identifiers. Each CDR3 protein is one row after TCRdb ran MiXCR on the PCR reads. The table records about 440,000 distinct CDR3 sequences, roughly 43% of them present only once. Findings and limits, study-wide: Reports say that about two months after transplant, the alpha-beta T cells came out of several hundred graft clones that had expanded.

A note on this clonotype: Antigen specificity is unknown.

The chain uses TRBV5-5 and TRBJ2-7; TRBD1 might be the D (6 bases). The receptor comes from a girl aged 2-10 years with aplastic anemia, due to receive a stem cell transplant. Sample: PBMCs, taken before TCRalphabeta/CD19-depleted stem cell transplant. In DNA, the CDR3 is TGTGCCAGCAGCTCCGAGGGGGAGCGAGCCTACGAGCAGTACTTC. It codes for CASSSEGERAYEQYF.